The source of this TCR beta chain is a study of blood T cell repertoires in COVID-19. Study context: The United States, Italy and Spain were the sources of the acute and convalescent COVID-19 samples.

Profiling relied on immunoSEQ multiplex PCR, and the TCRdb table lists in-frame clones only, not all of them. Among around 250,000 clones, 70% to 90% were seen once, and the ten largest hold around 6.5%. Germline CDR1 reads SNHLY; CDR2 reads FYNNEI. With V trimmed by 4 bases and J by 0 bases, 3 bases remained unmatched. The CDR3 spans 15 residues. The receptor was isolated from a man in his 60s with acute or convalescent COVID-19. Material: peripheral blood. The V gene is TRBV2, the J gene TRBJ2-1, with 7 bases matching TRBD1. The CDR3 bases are TGTGCCAGCAGTGGAGGGGGCAGCTCCTACAATGAGCAGTTCTTC. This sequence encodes CASSGGGSSYNEQFF.